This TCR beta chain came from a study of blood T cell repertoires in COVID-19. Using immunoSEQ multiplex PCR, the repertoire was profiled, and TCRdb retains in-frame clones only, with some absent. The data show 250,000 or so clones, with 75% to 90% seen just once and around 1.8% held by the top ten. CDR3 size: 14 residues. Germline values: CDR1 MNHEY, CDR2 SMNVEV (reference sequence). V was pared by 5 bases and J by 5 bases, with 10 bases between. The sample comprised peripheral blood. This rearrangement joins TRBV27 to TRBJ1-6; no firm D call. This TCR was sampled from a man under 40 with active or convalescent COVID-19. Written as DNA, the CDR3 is TGTGCCAGCAGTCACAACGGGAATAATTCACCCCTCCACTTT. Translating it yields CASSHNGNNSPLHF.